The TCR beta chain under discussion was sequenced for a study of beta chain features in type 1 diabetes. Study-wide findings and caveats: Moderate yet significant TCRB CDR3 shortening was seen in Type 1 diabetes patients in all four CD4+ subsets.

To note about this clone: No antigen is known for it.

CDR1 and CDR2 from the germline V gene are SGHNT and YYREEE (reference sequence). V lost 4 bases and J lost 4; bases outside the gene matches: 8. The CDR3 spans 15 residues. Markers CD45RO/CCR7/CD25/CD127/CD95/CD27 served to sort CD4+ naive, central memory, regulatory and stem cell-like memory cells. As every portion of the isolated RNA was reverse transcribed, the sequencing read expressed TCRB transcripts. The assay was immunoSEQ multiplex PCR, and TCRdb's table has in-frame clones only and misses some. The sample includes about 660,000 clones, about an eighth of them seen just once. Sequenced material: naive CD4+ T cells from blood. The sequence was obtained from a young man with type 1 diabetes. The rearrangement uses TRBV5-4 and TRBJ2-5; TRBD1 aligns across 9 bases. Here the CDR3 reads CASSPGTGRSETQYF. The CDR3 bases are TGTGCCAGCAGCCCCGGGACAGGGAGATCAGAGACCCAGTACTTC.